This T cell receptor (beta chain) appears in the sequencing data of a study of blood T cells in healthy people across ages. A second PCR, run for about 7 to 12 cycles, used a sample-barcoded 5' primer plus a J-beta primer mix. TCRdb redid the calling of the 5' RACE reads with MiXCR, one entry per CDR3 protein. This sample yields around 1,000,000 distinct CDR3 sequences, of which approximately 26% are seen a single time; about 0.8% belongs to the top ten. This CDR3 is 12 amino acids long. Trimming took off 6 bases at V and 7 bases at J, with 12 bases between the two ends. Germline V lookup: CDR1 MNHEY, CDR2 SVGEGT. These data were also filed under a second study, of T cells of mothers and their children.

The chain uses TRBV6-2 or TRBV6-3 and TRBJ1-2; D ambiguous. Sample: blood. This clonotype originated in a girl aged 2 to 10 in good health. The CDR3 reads CASSRRAFGYTF. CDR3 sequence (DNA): TGTGCCAGCAGCCGTCGGGCCTTTGGCTACACCTTC.